One sample yielded the 20 T cell receptor beta chains listed below, sequenced in a study of T cells after yellow fever vaccination. TCRdb passed the 5' RACE reads through MiXCR, listing each CDR3 protein once. The sample lists tens of thousands of distinct CDR3 sequences, approximately 7% occurring once. Sequencing was performed on CD8+ T cells sorted from PBMCs, taken 5 to 6 days after the first yellow fever vaccination. The origin of the receptors is a man younger than 35 who received the YFV17D yellow fever vaccine.

This clonotype came up many times. The chain employs TRBV13 and TRBJ1-1; D uncertain. The V end was cut by 4 bases, the J end by 1 base, with 7 bases between. The CDR3 consists of 13 residues. Germline loops: CDR1 PRHDT, CDR2 FYEKMQ (reference sequence). DNA for the CDR3: TGTGCCAGCAGCTCCCTCACGAACACTGAAGCTTTCTTT. Residues: CASSSLTNTEAFF.

This clonotype has at least ten counts. This sequence joins TRBV4-1 and TRBJ2-1, with TRBD2 matching over 8 bases. The germline gives CDR1 MGHRA, CDR2 YSYEKL. The V segment lost 4 bases and the J segment 8 bases; nucleotides outside the gene matches: 7. The CDR3 is 14 residues long. CDR3 region: CASSPEAGRDEQFF. DNA for the CDR3: TGCGCCAGCAGCCCGGAGGCCGGGAGGGATGAGCAGTTCTTC.

This clonotype was detected ten times or more. The V call is TRBV6-1, the J call TRBJ2-2; perhaps TRBD1 as D (6 bases). The germline CDR1 and CDR2 sequences are MNHNS and SASEGT. Between the trimmed V and J ends, which lost 6 bases and 7 bases, there was a span of 15 bases. The CDR3 extends over 14 amino acids. CDR3 nucleotides: TGTGCCAGCAGGACTACAGGGTCGAGCGGGGAGCTGTTTTTT. Its translation: CASRTTGSSGELFF.

This clonotype occurred many times. The chain couples TRBV30 to TRBJ1-6; 7 nucleotides align to TRBD1. This CDR3 spans 15 amino acids. V trimming: 0 bases; J trimming: 4 bases; junction bases outside the gene matches: 3. The germline CDR1 and CDR2 sequences are GTSNPN and SVGIG (reference sequence). CDR3 loop: CAWSVLGQYNSPLHF. For the CDR3, the DNA is TGTGCCTGGAGTGTACTGGGACAGTATAATTCACCCCTCCACTTT.

This clonotype was observed a few times. The chain is built from TRBV7-9 and TRBJ1-2; D remains ambiguous. CDR1 and CDR2 from the germline V gene are SEHNR and FQNEAQ (reference sequence). Trimming left V 1 base short and J 6 bases short, with 6 bases between. There are 12 residues in the CDR3. The CDR3 loop is CASSLGGDGYTF. As DNA, the CDR3 is TGTGCCAGCAGCTTAGGCGGGGATGGCTACACCTTC. Variable domain in full (rest from reference TRBV7-9 and TRBJ1-2): DTGVSQNPRHKITKRGQNVTFRCDPISEHNRLYWYRQTLGQGPEFLTYFQNEAQLEKSRLLSDRFSAERPKGSFSTLEIQRTEQGDSAMYLCASSLGGDGYTFGSGTRLTVV.

As regards this clonotype: A much larger clone differs by one base, so this may be a read error. The chain joins TRBV7-3 to TRBJ2-1; D not resolved. This CDR3 spans 16 amino acids. In germline, CDR1 is SGHTA, CDR2 FQGTGA. The V and J ends lost 5 bases and 1 base respectively, with 15 bases between them. The CDR3 nucleotides are TGTGCCAGCAGCCCCTCGCTTATCCCGTCCTACAATGAGCAGTTCTTC. Translating it yields CASSPSLIPSYNEQFF.

This clonotype occurred a few times. The chain recombines TRBV28 with TRBJ2-1; TRBD1 matches at 8 bases. Per germline, CDR1 MDHEN and CDR2 SYDVKM. J gave up 8 bases and V 5 bases, and 5 bases lay outside the gene matches. The CDR3 is made up of 13 amino acids. In DNA, the CDR3 is TGTGCCAGCAGTATCGGACAGGGTTATGAGCAGTTCTTC. Protein sequence: CASSIGQGYEQFF.

In regard to this clonotype: This clone may be a read error of a much larger clone one base away. The chain recombines TRBV5-1 with TRBJ2-1; 16 bases fit TRBD2. The CDR3 length is 17 residues. Germline assignment: CDR1 SGHRS and CDR2 YFSETQ. In DNA form, the CDR3 reads TGCACCAGCAGCTTAACCGGGACTAGCGGGGGGGCCCCTGAGCAGTTCTTC. Its protein product is CTSSLTGTSGGAPEQFF.

The table lists this clonotype with a few counts. The V and J genes are TRBV6-2 or TRBV6-3 and TRBJ2-4, with a tentative D call TRBD1 (5 bases). The CDR3 length is 15 residues. The germline V gene encodes CDR1 MNHEY and CDR2 SVGEGT. Deletions cut 10 bases from V and 1 base from J, with 17 bases between. The CDR3 DNA is TGTGCCAACTATGACAGCCCAAGGGCCAAAAACATTCAGTACTTC. Encoded protein: CANYDSPRAKNIQYF.

This clonotype appeared a few times. Relative to the germline gene, one junction end is altered; a read error may explain this. The chain links TRBV7-8 to TRBJ1-2; tentative D call: TRBD1 (5 bases). Germline V gene lookup returns CDR1 SGHVS and CDR2 FQNEAQ. The CDR3 sequence is 13 residues long. The chain's CDR3 is CASSLGALRSYTF. The CDR3 DNA follows: TGTGCCAGCAGTTTAGGGGCTCTTAGGAGCTACACCTTC. Variable domain in full (rest from reference TRBV7-8 and TRBJ1-2): GAGVSQSPRYKVAKRGQDVALRCDPISGHVSLFWYQQALGQGPEFLTYFQNEAQLDKSGLPSDRFFAERPEGSVSTLKIQRTQQEDSAVYLCASSLGALRSYTFGSGTRLTVV.

This chain links TRBV3-1 with TRBJ1-5, with TRBD1 matching over 10 bases. The J segment lost 7 bases and the V segment lost 11 bases, leaving 26 bases of the junction unmatched. This CDR3 is built from 19 residues. Per the germline V gene, CDR1 is LGHDT and CDR2 is YNNKEL (reference sequence). As DNA, the CDR3 is TGTGCCTTCTTAGAAGTCAACCCGCGACAGGGGGCGCTTAGCCAGCCCCAGCATTTT. Its translation: CAFLEVNPRQGALSQPQHF. The full variable domain, completed using reference TRBV3-1 and TRBJ1-5, is DTAVSQTPKYLVTQMGNDKSIKCEQNLGHDTMYWYKQDSKKFLKIMFSYNNKELIINETVPNRFSPKSPDKAHLNLHINSLELGDSAVYFCAFLEVNPRQGALSQPQHFGDGTRLSIL.

J is TRBJ1-3 and V is TRBV10-3; D may be TRBD1 (5 bases). The V gene lost 3 bases and the J gene lost 2 bases, with 11 bases spanning the gap. The CDR3 has 15 amino acids. Germline CDR1 reads ENHRY; CDR2 reads SYGVKD. CDR3 sequence: CAISDQGKPGNTIYF. The CDR3 DNA sequence: TGTGCCATCAGTGACCAGGGAAAGCCTGGAAACACCATATATTTT.

This chain connects TRBV5-5 to TRBJ1-5; D remains ambiguous. V gave up 4 bases and J gave up 6 bases, with 17 bases separating them. Per germline, CDR1 SGHKS and CDR2 YYEKEE (reference sequence). This CDR3 comprises 15 residues. The CDR3 DNA is TGTGCCAGCAGCCTCCGGCCGGGAGTAAGTCAGCCCCAGCATTTT. Residues: CASSLRPGVSQPQHF.

At least ten counts were recorded for this clonotype. A much larger clone differs from this one at a single base, so this may be a read error. The genes are TRBV4-2 and TRBJ2-3; 9 bases match TRBD2. The trim removed 0 bases at V and 4 bases at J, leaving 2 bases unmatched. The CDR3 contains 15 residues. The germline V gene encodes CDR1 LGHNA and CDR2 YNFKEQ. The CDR3 region is CASSQERGGPDTQYF. The CDR3 DNA reads TGTGCCAGCAGCCAAGAGCGGGGGGGCCCAGATACGCAGTATTTT.

The rearrangement joins TRBV13 to TRBJ1-1; D is undetermined. In germline, CDR1 is PRHDT, CDR2 FYEKMQ (reference sequence). CDR3 size: 11 residues. V was shortened by 6 bases and J by 3 bases, with 5 bases between the two germline ends. In DNA, the CDR3 is TGTGCCAGCAGTCTCGACACTGAAGCTTTCTTT. Protein product: CASSLDTEAFF.

This chain joins TRBV23-1 and TRBJ2-1; D perhaps matches TRBD2 (6 bases). TRBV23-1 is an ORF for which the function is uncertain. V was trimmed by 0 bases and J by 0 bases, leaving 9 bases between them. The CDR3 runs to 16 residues. CDR3 nucleotides: TGCGCCAGCAGTCAATCGGACGGGAGCTCCTACAATGAGCAGTTCTTC. As protein: CASSQSDGSSYNEQFF.

This clonotype came up many times. The rearrangement joins TRBV6-5 to TRBJ2-3; 8 bases match TRBD2. J gave up 5 bases and V 0 bases, and 13 bases lay outside the gene matches. The CDR3 length is 18 residues. CDR1 MNHEY and CDR2 SVGAGI come from the germline V gene. The DNA for the CDR3 is TGTGCCAGCAGTTACTCGACGGGGGGGTTTAGCACACGAGATACGCAGTATTTT. Residues: CASSYSTGGFSTRDTQYF.

This rearrangement joins TRBV7-3 to TRBJ1-1; D ambiguous. V was pared by 3 bases and J by 3 bases, with 8 bases between. This CDR3 spans 13 amino acids. Per the germline V gene, CDR1 is SGHTA and CDR2 is FQGTGA. The CDR3 DNA is TGTGCCAGCAGCTTGGCTCTGGACACTGAAGCTTTCTTT. Its translation is CASSLALDTEAFF.

This clonotype showed up many times. The chain carries TRBV3-1 and TRBJ2-7; perhaps D is TRBD1 or TRBD2 (5 bases each). Germline V gene sequence: CDR1 LGHDT, CDR2 YNNKEL (reference sequence). V was pared by 2 bases and J by 6 bases, with 23 bases between. The CDR3 is 17 residues long. CDR3 in amino acids: CASSQQSNSFGGGEQYF. Written as DNA, the CDR3 is TGTGCCAGCAGCCAACAATCGAATAGTTTTGGTGGGGGCGAGCAGTACTTC.

The chain is built from TRBV4-3 and TRBJ2-1; the match to TRBD1 covers 7 bases. Germline CDR1 reads LGHNA; CDR2 reads YSLEER. CDR3 length equals 17 residues. With V trimmed by 0 bases and J by 4 bases, 9 bases remained unmatched. The chain's CDR3 is CASSQDQQAGGYNEQFF. The CDR3 nucleotides read TGCGCCAGCAGCCAAGATCAACAGGCAGGGGGTTACAATGAGCAGTTCTTC.